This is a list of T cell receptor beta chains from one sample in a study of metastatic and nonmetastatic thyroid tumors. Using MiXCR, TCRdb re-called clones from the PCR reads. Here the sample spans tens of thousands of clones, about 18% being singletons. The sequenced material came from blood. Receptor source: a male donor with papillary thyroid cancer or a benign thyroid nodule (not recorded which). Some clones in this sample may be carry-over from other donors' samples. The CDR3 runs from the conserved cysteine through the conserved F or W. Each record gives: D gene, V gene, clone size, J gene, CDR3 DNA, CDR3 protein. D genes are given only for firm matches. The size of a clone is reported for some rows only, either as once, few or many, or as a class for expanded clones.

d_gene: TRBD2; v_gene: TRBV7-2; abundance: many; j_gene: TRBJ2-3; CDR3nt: TGTGCCAGCAGCCCCCCGGGACTAGCGGGGGGCACAGATACGCAGTATTTT; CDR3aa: CASSPPGLAGGTDTQYF
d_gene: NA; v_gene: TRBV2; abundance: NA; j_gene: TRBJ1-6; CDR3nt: TGTGCCAGCAGTGAAGAGACAAACTCACCCCTCCACTTT; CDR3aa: CASSEETNSPLHF
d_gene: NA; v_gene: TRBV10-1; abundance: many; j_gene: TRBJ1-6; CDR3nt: TGCGCCAGCAGTGGGCAGATTGGTTCACCCCTCCACTTT; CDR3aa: CASSGQIGSPLHF
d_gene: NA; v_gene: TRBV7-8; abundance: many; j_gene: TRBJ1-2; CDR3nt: TGTGCCAGCAGCTTAGGCCAGGGTGGGGGCTATGGCTACACCTTC; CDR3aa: CASSLGQGGGYGYTF
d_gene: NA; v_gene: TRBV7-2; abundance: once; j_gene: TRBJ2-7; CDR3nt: TGTGACAGCAGCTTAGTAGGGGATTTAAGCAACGAGCAGTACTTC; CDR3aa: CDSSLVGDLSNEQYF
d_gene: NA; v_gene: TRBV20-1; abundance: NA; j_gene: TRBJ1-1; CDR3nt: TGCAGTGCTAGAGGTGTACAGGCGGACACTGAAGCTTTCTTT; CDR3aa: CSARGVQADTEAFF
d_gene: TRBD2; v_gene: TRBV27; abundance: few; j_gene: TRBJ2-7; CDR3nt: TGTGCCAGCAGTTCCTCCCCTTGGCGGGAGGGAGCCTACGAGCAGTACTTC; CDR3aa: CASSSSPWREGAYEQYF
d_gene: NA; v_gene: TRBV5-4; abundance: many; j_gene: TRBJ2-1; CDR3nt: TGTGCCAGCAGCCACACGGCTTCTCTCAATGAGCAGTTCTTC; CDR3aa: CASSHTASLNEQFF
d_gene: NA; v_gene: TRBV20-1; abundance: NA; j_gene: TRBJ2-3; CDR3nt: TGCAGTGCTAGAATGGGGCAATACCGCACAGATACGCAGTATTTT; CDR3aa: CSARMGQYRTDTQYF
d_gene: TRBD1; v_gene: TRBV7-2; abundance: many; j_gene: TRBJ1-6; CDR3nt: TGTGCCAGCAGCTTACAGGGACAGGGAGTTTCACCCCTCCACTTT; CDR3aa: CASSLQGQGVSPLHF
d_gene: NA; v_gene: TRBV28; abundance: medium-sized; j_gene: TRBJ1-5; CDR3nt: TGTGCCAGCAGTTTAAATGCCTTGGGGGTTATCGTTGGCAATCAGCCCCAGCATTTT; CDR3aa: CASSLNALGVIVGNQPQHF
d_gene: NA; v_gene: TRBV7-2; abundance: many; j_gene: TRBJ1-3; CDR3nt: TGTGCCAGCAGCCCGGGCAACTCTGGAAACACCATATATTTT; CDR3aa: CASSPGNSGNTIYF
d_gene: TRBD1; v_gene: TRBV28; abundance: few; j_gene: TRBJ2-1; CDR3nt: TGTGCCAGCAGTACCCCGGGACAGGTGAACAATGAGCAGTTCTTC; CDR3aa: CASSTPGQVNNEQFF
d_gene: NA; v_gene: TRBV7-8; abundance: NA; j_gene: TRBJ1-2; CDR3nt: TGTGCCAGCAGCCCGGGCGAGGCCCTCTATGGCTACACCTTC; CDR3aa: CASSPGEALYGYTF
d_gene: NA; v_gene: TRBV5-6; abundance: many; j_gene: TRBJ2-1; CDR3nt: TGTGCCAGCAGCCCCCGACTGGTAGGTGAGCAGTTCTTC; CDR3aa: CASSPRLVGEQFF
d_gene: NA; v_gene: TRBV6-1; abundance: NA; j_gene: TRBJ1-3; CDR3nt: TGTGCCAGCAGCACCGACAGCTCTGGAAACACCATATATTTT; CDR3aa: CASSTDSSGNTIYF
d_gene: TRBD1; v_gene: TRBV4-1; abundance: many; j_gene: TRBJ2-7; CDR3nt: TGCGCCAGCAGCCCGGACAGGACGTCCTACGAGCAGTACTTC; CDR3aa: CASSPDRTSYEQYF
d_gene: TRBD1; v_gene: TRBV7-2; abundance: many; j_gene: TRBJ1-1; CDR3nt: TGTGCCAGCAGCTCGGGGACAGCCCAGAACACTGAAGCTTTCTTT; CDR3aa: CASSSGTAQNTEAFF
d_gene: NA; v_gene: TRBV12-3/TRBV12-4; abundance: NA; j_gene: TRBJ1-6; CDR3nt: TGTGAAGGCAGCACGGGTCAGATTAATTCACCCCTCCACTTT; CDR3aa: CEGSTGQINSPLHF
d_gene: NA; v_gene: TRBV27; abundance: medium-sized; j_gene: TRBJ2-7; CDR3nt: TGTGCCAGCAGTTTCACGGGTTTAACCTACGAGCAGTACTTC; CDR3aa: CASSFTGLTYEQYF
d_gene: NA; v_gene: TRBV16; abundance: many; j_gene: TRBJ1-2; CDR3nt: TGTGCCAGCAGCCGAGTACCGACGGGAAACTATGGCTACACCTTC; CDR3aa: CASSRVPTGNYGYTF
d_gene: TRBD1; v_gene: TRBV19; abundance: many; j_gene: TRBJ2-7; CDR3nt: TGTGCCAGTAGCGCAATGGGACAGGCTACAATCTCCTACGAGCAGTACTTC; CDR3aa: CASSAMGQATISYEQYF
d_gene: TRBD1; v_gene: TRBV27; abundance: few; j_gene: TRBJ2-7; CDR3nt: TGTGCCAGCAGTTTATCAAAGGACAGGGATTGGACCTACGAGCAGTACTTC; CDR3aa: CASSLSKDRDWTYEQYF
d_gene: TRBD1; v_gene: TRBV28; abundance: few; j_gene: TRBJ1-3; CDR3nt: TGTGCCAGCAGTTTTCAGGGGGTTGGAAACACCATATATTTT; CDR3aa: CASSFQGVGNTIYF
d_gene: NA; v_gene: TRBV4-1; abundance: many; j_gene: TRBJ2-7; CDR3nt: TGCGCCAGCAGCCAAGAGGGTGGTCGAAACTACGAGCAGTACTTC; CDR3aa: CASSQEGGRNYEQYF
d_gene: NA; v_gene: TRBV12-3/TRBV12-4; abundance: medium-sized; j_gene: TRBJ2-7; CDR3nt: TGTGCCAGCAGTTTAGCGCGGGGTCCCTACGAGCAGTACTTC; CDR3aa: CASSLARGPYEQYF
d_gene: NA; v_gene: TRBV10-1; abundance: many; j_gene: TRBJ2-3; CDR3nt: TGCGCCAGCGAAGGACCACCACGCTATACGCAGTATTTT; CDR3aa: CASEGPPRYTQYF
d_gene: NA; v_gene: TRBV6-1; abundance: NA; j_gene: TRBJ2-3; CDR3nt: TGTGCCACCTCGGTGGAAGATACGCAGTATTTT; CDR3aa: CATSVEDTQYF
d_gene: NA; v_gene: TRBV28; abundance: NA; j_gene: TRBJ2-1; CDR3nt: TGTGCCAGCAGTCCAGCGGCAAAGTCCTACAATGAGCAGTTCTTC; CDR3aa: CASSPAAKSYNEQFF
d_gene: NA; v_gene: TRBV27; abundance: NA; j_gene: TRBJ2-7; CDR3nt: TGTGCCAGCAGACCATCAGGGGGGGGAACCTACGAGCAGTACTTC; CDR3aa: CASRPSGGGTYEQYF
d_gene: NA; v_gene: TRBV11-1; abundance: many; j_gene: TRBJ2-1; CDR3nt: TGTGCCAGCAGCCCGTCCCTGGGACTCCCTTTCTTGGATGAGCAGTTCTTC; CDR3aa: CASSPSLGLPFLDEQFF
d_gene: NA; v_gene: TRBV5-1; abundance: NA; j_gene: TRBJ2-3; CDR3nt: TGCGCCAGTAGCTTCGGAGGGGCACAATGTTTCACAGATACGCAGTATTTT; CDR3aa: CASSFGGAQCFTDTQYF
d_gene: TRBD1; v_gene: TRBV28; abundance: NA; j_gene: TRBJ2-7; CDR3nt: TGTGCCAGCAGTCGACAGGGAAGCTCCTACGAGCAGTACTTC; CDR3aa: CASSRQGSSYEQYF
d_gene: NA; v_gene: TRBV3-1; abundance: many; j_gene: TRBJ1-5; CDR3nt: TGTGCCAGCAGCCAATCAGGGATACAGCCCCAGCATTTT; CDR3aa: CASSQSGIQPQHF
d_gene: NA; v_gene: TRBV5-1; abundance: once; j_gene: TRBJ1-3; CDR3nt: TGCGCCAGCAGCTTGTGGGGGAGTGGAAACACCATATATTTT; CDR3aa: CASSLWGSGNTIYF
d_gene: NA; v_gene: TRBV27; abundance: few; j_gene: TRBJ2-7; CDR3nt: TGTGCCAGCAGTCTCTCCTCCGGGAATCCAAGCTACGAGCAGTACTTC; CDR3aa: CASSLSSGNPSYEQYF
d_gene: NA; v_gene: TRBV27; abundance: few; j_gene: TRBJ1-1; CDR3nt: TGTGCCAGCAGTTTTAGTTCAGGGGTCCAGAACACTGAAGCTTTCTTT; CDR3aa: CASSFSSGVQNTEAFF
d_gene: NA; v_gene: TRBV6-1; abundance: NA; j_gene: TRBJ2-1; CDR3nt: TGTGCCAGCAGTGGGGCAGGACAGAGCAATGAGCAGTTCTTC; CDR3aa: CASSGAGQSNEQFF